This T cell receptor (beta chain) was sequenced in a study of T cells in Graves' hyperthyroidism and ophthalmopathy (dated by TCRdb to about 2019). Looking at the study overall: Peripheral blood was sampled at the time of initial diagnosis, prior to any treatment. TCR V-J signatures able to tell the groups apart were searched for in a discovery cohort of more than 90 patients, of whom around 43 had Graves' ophthalmopathy and roughly 58 had stable Graves' hyperthyroidism. In roughly six Graves' hyperthyroidism patients, the study also compared T-cell repertoires from thyroid tissue with T-cell repertoires from blood. Prospective prediction of ophthalmopathy was tested in an independent validation cohort consisting of fewer than 20 hyperthyroidism patients and 15 to 17 patients who later progressed to ophthalmopathy. Once sampling was done, hyperthyroidism patients were given methimazole at a starting dose of 30 mg daily, whereas ophthalmopathy patients were given high-dose intravenous methylprednisolone. TCR Vbeta CDR3 sequencing of around 130 peripheral blood samples (approximately 44 ophthalmopathy, about 75 hyperthyroidism and roughly 17 progressor patients) is reported in the paper. The 100 or so discovery patients were randomly split 7:3 into training and test sets. What the research found in general, with its limitations: Most expanded thyroid clonotypes (frequency above 0.001) were also detected in blood, suggesting blood repertoires may reflect thyroid immune responses. A 13 V-J signature model separated ophthalmopathy from stable hyperthyroidism, with roughly 88% sensitivity and about 81% specificity in cross-validation and 80%/75% in testing. Sample size was not statistically predetermined, and investigators were not blinded to group allocation. In validation, the model predicted progression to ophthalmopathy a median of 6.5 months before onset, with about 64% sensitivity and more than 72% specificity.

After removal of 11 bases from V and 5 bases from J, the junction retains 7 bases not matched to a gene. Including the terminal cysteine and phenylalanine, the CDR3 comprises 13 residues. Only CDR3 DNA is held: 39 bases, read in frame from base 1. Looking up the germline V gene yields CDR1 MNHNS and CDR2 SASEGT. This clonotype was recorded many times. The clone's antigen remains unknown. Nothing much larger sits one base from this clone, and base qualities are not available. Amplification of TCR beta CDR3 regions was carried out from RNA transcripts. For the first round of RT-PCR on the TCR CDR3, the HTBI primer set was used together with the Qiagen OneStep RT-PCR kit. Libraries were constructed in a second round of multiplex PCR, after which size selection and purification were performed. The libraries were sequenced on an Illumina HiSeq2000 using paired-end 100 bp reads. Per the original workflow: SOAPnuke was used to process the raw data, with reads discarded if the reads contained adapters or uncalled bases, had a mean Phred below 15, or lacked an exact constant-primer or identifier match. High-quality paired reads were merged using COPE v1.2.5, and each unique nucleotide sequence was defined as a clonotype. Clonotypes were aligned to IMGT TRBV, TRBD and TRBJ reference segments using MiTCR v1.1. The analysis included only V-J combinations with a frequency above 0.0001, which together covered about 99% of the repertoires. A TCS score was defined as the ratio of F50 (clonal expansion) to E x V (chaos), with BLOSUM62-based TCRdist applied between CDR3 peptides within each V-J. Welch's t-statistics and random forest reduced 450 to 600 V-J features to some 14, which were used in a naive Bayes classifier (R e1071). TCRdb redid the processing of the public reads, applying fastp at Q25 and MiXCR, and retained in-frame beta chains. Each entry is one CDR3 protein sequence, shown with its most common DNA and genes. It is TCRdb's table, rather than the study itself, that gives the V and J calls and clone size. For this sample there are 100,000 to 130,000 distinct CDR3 sequences; 16% appear just once. Around 44% of the sample is held by the ten biggest clonotypes.

Graves' hyperthyroidism was defined as stable when no progression to ophthalmopathy occurred over 18 months of follow-up. Hyperthyroidism patients were newly diagnosed, with disease duration under 2 months, and aged 18 to 65 years. Exclusion was applied to patients with uncontrolled infections, other autoimmune diseases, pregnancy or lactation. Diagnoses were established on the basis of clinical symptoms, serum thyroxine and TRAb, thyroid ultrasound, and orbital computed tomography. Ficoll-Paque density gradient centrifugation was used to isolate PBMCs from 9.5 to 10 ml of fresh peripheral blood. Total RNA was extracted with Trizol reagent, and quality was checked on an Agilent 2100 Bioanalyzer.

This TCR derives from a woman in her 50s with Graves' hyperthyroidism. The material sequenced was blood. Here the chain combines TRBV6-1 and TRBJ2-1, with TRBD2 matching 9 junction bases. The nucleotide sequence is given as TGTGCCTCGGGAGGGACTAGCAACAATGAGCAGTTCTTC. It translates as CASGGTSNNEQFF.